Listed here are 18 T cell receptor beta chains from one sample, sequenced in a study of blood T cell repertoires in COVID-19. TCRdb's copy holds only in-frame clones and misses some; the assay was immunoSEQ multiplex PCR. The repertoire holds approximately 300,000 clones, with 85% as singletons. Sample: PBMCs or T cells enriched from blood (not recorded which). These receptors all come from a woman aged 25-40 years who had been exposed to COVID-19.

The V and J genes are TRBV19 and TRBJ2-1; possible D gene TRBD2, 6 bases. Germline loops: CDR1 LNHDA, CDR2 SQIVND (reference sequence). V lost 1 base to trimming and J lost 2 bases, with 9 bases between them. This CDR3 has 15 amino acids. The CDR3 sequence: CASSIGGAAYNEQFF. For the CDR3, the DNA is TGTGCCAGTAGTATAGGCGGGGCCGCCTACAATGAGCAGTTCTTC.

This rearrangement joins TRBV28 to TRBJ1-1; D is uncertain. V shed 10 bases and J shed 1 base, with 10 bases lying between them. The germline gives CDR1 MDHEN, CDR2 SYDVKM. The CDR3 extends over 12 amino acids. CDR3 region: CATLSWNTEAFF. In DNA form, the CDR3 reads TGTGCCACCCTAAGTTGGAACACTGAAGCTTTCTTT.

CDR3 in amino acids: CASSPVGSIYSNQPQHF. CDR3 sequence (DNA): TGTGCCAGCAGCCCGGTCGGGAGTATATATAGCAATCAGCCCCAGCATTTT. The chain combines TRBV5-4 with TRBJ1-5, with unresolved D. This CDR3 spans 17 amino acids. Germline values: CDR1 SGHNT, CDR2 YYREEE (reference sequence). V lost 4 bases to trimming and J lost 0 bases, with 17 bases between them.

The V call is TRBV2, the J call TRBJ2-7; 12 nucleotides agree with TRBD2. This CDR3 is built from 15 residues. Germline V gives CDR1 SNHLY, CDR2 FYNNEI. The J segment lost 6 bases and the V segment lost 5 bases, leaving 8 bases of the junction unmatched. In DNA form, the CDR3 reads TGTGCCAGCAGTAGCCAACTAGCGGGAGGAATCGAGCAGTACTTC. Encoded protein: CASSSQLAGGIEQYF.

The chain employs TRBV25-1 and TRBJ2-5, with D tentatively TRBD2 (7 bases). Per germline, CDR1 MGHDK and CDR2 SYGVNS. Trimming removed 1 base at V and 1 base at J, with 13 bases between. The CDR3 covers 16 residues. As DNA, the CDR3 is TGTGCCAGCAGTGAATTTCGGGGGGCGACCCAAGAGACCCAGTACTTC. It specifies CASSEFRGATQETQYF. Full variable domain (rest looked up from reference TRBV25-1 and TRBJ2-5): EADIYQTPRYLVIGTGKKITLECSQTMGHDKMYWYQQDPGMELHLIHYSYGVNSTEKGDLSSESTVSRIRTEHFPLTLESARPSHTSQYLCASSEFRGATQETQYFGPGTRLLVL.

The chain links TRBV4-1 to TRBJ1-4; possible D gene TRBD1, 6 bases. The germline gives CDR1 MGHRA, CDR2 YSYEKL. V lost 4 bases and J lost 5, with 14 bases in between. The CDR3 sequence is 15 residues long. Written as DNA, the CDR3 is TGCGCCAGCAGCCCACAGGGAATTGAGAATGAAAAACTGTTTTTT. Translated, it gives CASSPQGIENEKLFF.

V is TRBV30 and J is TRBJ1-2; 7 bases fit TRBD1. V gave up 1 base and J gave up 4 bases; unmatched junction bases: 9. There are 15 residues in the CDR3. Germline V lookup: CDR1 GTSNPN, CDR2 SVGIG (reference sequence). The CDR3 sequence: CAWSGTGAYTYGYTF. In DNA, the CDR3 is TGTGCCTGGAGTGGAACAGGGGCCTACACCTATGGCTACACCTTC. The whole variable domain, filled in from reference TRBV30 and TRBJ1-2, reads SQTIHQWPATLVQPVGSPLSLECTVEGTSNPNLYWYRQAAGRGLQLLFYSVGIGQISSEVPQNLSASRPQDRQFILSSKKLLLSDSGFYLCAWSGTGAYTYGYTFGSGTRLTVV.

The chain is built from TRBV6-2 or TRBV6-3 and TRBJ1-1, with D unclear. Germline V CDR1 and CDR2: MNHEY, SVGEGT. Trimming removed 0 bases from V and 8 bases from J, with 7 bases in between. The CDR3 contains 12 residues. The CDR3 is CASSYSGEEAFF. In DNA form, the CDR3 reads TGTGCCAGCAGTTACTCGGGCGAGGAAGCTTTCTTT.

The chain joins TRBV18 to TRBJ2-5; TRBD2 might be the D (6 bases). The CDR3 has 14 amino acids. The germline V gene has CDR1 KGHSH and CDR2 LQKENI. V was trimmed by 3 bases and J by 4 bases, leaving 12 bases between them. The CDR3 reads CASSPLASGETQYF. The CDR3 DNA reads as TGTGCCAGCTCACCCCTAGCGTCTGGAGAGACCCAGTACTTC.

The chain combines TRBV5-1 with TRBJ1-2, with 7 bases identical to TRBD1. V shed 0 bases and J 4 bases; nucleotides not matched to a gene: 3. Per germline, CDR1 SGHRS and CDR2 YFSETQ. The CDR3 contains 14 residues. As DNA, the CDR3 is TGCGCCAGCAGCTTGGTAGGGGACAGCTATGGCTACACCTTC. Its protein is CASSLVGDSYGYTF.

This chain joins TRBV30 and TRBJ2-1; 9 bases match TRBD2. Germline V gives CDR1 GTSNPN, CDR2 SVGIG (reference sequence). V was pared by 2 bases and J by 8 bases, with 10 bases of the junction left unmatched. The CDR3 runs to 15 residues. The CDR3 protein is CAWSPGSGGNDEQFF. In DNA, the CDR3 is TGTGCCTGGAGTCCCGGGAGCGGGGGGAATGATGAGCAGTTCTTC.

The J gene is TRBJ1-4, the V gene TRBV6-6; no clear D. This CDR3 contains 11 residues. Germline-derived CDR1 and CDR2 are MNHNY and SVGAGI (reference sequence). Trimming cost V 4 bases and J 6 bases, with 3 bases left between them. In DNA form, the CDR3 reads TGTGCCAGCAGTTTAGATGAAAAACTGTTTTTT. Translated, it gives CASSLDEKLFF.

This chain links TRBV5-6 with TRBJ1-2, with D tentatively TRBD1 (6 bases). This CDR3 spans 16 amino acids. V was clipped by 2 bases and J by 0 bases, with 14 bases between them. The V gene's germline CDR1 is SGHDT and CDR2 YYEEEE. The chain's CDR3 is CASSFGGPGSNYGYTF. The CDR3, as DNA: TGTGCCAGCAGCTTCGGGGGGCCAGGATCTAACTATGGCTACACCTTC.

This clone was seen a few times. V and J are TRBV5-6 and TRBJ2-7; TRBD2 agrees at 7 bases. The CDR3 has 13 amino acids. J gave up 4 bases and V 6 bases, and 7 bases lay outside the gene matches. The germline V gene has CDR1 SGHDT and CDR2 YYEEEE. The CDR3 sequence: CASIPQGGYEQYF. The CDR3 DNA reads as TGTGCCAGCATTCCTCAGGGAGGGTACGAGCAGTACTTC. Full variable domain (missing parts from reference TRBV5-6 and TRBJ2-7): DAGVTQSPTHLIKTRGQQVTLRCSPKSGHDTVSWYQQALGQGPQFIFQYYEEEERQRGNFPDRFSGHQFPNYSSELNVNALLLGDSALYLCASIPQGGYEQYFGPGTRLTVT.

In DNA form, the CDR3 reads TGTGCCAGCAGCTTGGCCAGGGTGATCACAGATACGCAGTATTTT. Protein product: CASSLARVITDTQYF. The V call is TRBV5-4, the J call TRBJ2-3, with a possible D match to TRBD1 (5 bases). V shed 0 bases and J shed 2 bases, with 10 bases lying between them. The germline V gene encodes CDR1 SGHNT and CDR2 YYREEE (reference sequence). CDR3 length equals 15 residues.

The V call is TRBV4-1, the J call TRBJ1-4; D is unresolved. Per the germline V gene, CDR1 is MGHRA and CDR2 is YSYEKL. This CDR3 comprises 14 residues. Trimming pared 4 bases from V and 8 bases from J, leaving 14 bases between. CDR3 DNA: TGCGCCAGCAGCCCGACTGCGGGTTGGGAAAAACTGTTTTTT. It yields the protein CASSPTAGWEKLFF.

The rearrangement links TRBV15 to TRBJ2-2; 11 bases match TRBD2. In germline, CDR1 is LNHNV, CDR2 YYDKDF (reference sequence). V gave up 5 bases and J gave up 7 bases; unmatched junction bases: 12. The CDR3 is 17 residues long. The CDR3 region is CATSPDLAGGVSGELFF. Here the CDR3 DNA reads TGTGCCACCAGCCCCGACCTAGCGGGAGGTGTTAGCGGGGAGCTGTTTTTT.

The chain uses TRBV6-5 and TRBJ1-5, with 9 bases identical to TRBD1. The ends lost 6 bases at V and 7 bases at J; junction bases unmatched: 7. In germline, CDR1 is MNHEY, CDR2 SVGAGI. The CDR3 has 14 residues. The CDR3 loop is CASRTGQGTQPQHF. DNA for the CDR3: TGTGCCAGCAGGACGGGACAGGGAACCCAGCCCCAGCATTTT.